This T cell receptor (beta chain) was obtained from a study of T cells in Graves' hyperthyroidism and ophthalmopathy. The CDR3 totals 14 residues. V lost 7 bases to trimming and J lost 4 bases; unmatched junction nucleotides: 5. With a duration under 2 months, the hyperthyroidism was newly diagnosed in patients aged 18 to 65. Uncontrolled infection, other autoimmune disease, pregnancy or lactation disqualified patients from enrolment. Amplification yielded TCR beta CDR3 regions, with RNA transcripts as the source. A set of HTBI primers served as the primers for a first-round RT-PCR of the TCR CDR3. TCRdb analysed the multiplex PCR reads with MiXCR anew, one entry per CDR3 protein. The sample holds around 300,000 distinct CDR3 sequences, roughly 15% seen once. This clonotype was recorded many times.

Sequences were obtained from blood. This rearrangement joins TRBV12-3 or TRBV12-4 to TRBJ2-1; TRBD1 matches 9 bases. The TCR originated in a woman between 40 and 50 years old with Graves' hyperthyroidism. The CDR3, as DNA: TGTGCCAGCACCCGGGACAGGGATTACAATGAGCAGTTCTTC. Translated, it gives CASTRDRDYNEQFF.